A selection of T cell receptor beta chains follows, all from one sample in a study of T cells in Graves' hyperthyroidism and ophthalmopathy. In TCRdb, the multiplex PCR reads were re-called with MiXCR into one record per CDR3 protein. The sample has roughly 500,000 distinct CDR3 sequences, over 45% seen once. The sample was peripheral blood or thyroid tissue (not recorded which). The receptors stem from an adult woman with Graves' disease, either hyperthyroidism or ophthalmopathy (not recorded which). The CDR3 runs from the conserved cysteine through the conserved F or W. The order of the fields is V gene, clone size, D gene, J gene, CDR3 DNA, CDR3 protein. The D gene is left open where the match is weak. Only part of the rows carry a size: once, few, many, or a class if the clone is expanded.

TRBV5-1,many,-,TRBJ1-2,TGCGCCAGCAGCACTCGAGACAGGAACTATGGCTACACCTTC,CASSTRDRNYGYTF
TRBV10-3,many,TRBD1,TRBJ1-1,TGTGCCATCAGTAAAAAACAGGGGACGATCACTGAAGCTTTCTTT,CAISKKQGTITEAFF
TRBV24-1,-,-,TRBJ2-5,TGTGCCACCAGTGACCCGGGACACTGGGAGACCCAGTACTTC,CATSDPGHWETQYF
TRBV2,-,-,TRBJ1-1,TGTGCCAGCAGTGAAGTGGGTATTGCTGAAGCTTTCTTT,CASSEVGIAEAFF
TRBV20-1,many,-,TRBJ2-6,TGCAGTGCTAATAACTCTGGGGCCAACGTCCTGACTTTC,CSANNSGANVLTF
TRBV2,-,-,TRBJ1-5,TGTGCCAGCTCACCGTATGGGGGTGGCAATCAGCCCCAGCATTTT,CASSPYGGGNQPQHF
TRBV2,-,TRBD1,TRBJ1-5,TGTGCCAGCAGTGGACAGGGAGACTTGCATTTT,CASSGQGDLHF
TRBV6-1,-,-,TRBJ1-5,TGTGCCAGCAGTGAATGGAAGGGAGGGTTAAATCAGCCCCAGCATTTT,CASSEWKGGLNQPQHF
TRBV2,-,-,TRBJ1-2,TGTGCCAGCAGTGAAGCTGGGGGGCGCTATGGCTACACCTTC,CASSEAGGRYGYTF
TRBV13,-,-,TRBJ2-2,TGTGCCAGCAGCTTAGACCCCTCCAACGAGAACACCGGGGAGCTGTTTTTT,CASSLDPSNENTGELFF
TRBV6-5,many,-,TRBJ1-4,TGTGCCAGCAGAACCCCGGGACCTAATGAAAAACTGTTTTTT,CASRTPGPNEKLFF
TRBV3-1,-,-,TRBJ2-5,TGTGCCAGCAGCCAAATCCTGAAAGAGACCCAGTACTTC,CASSQILKETQYF
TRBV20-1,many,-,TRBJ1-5,TGCAGTGCTAGTCGGGCCGGCAATCAGCCCCAGCATTTT,CSASRAGNQPQHF
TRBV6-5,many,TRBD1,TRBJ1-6,TGTGCCAGCAGTTCGGGACAGGGTCATTCACCCCTCCACTTT,CASSSGQGHSPLHF
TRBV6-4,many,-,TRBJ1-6,TGTGCCAGCAGTGAGGGGGTGCGCAATTCACCCCTCCACTTT,CASSEGVRNSPLHF
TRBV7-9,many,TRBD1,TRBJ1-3,TGTGCCAGCAGCCCGACAGGGGACTTCTCTGGAAACACCATATATTTT,CASSPTGDFSGNTIYF
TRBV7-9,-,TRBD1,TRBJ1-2,TGTGCCAGCAGCCACCGGGACAGGGCGGGAGGCTACACCTTC,CASSHRDRAGGYTF
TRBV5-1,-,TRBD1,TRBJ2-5,TGCGCCAGCAGCTTGGCGGGACAGGAAGAGACCCAGTACTTC,CASSLAGQEETQYF
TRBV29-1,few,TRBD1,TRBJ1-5,TGCAGCGTTGGGACAGGGGTTAGTCAGCCCCAGCATTTT,CSVGTGVSQPQHF
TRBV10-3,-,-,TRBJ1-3,TGTGCCATCGCATCGGTGCTCGGAAACACCATATATTTT,CAIASVLGNTIYF
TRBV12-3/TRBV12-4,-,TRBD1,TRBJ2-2,TGTGCCAGCAGTTTGACAGGGGGCACCGGGGAGCTGTTTTTT,CASSLTGGTGELFF
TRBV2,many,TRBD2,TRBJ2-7,TGTGCCAGCAGTTATAGCGGGAGGGACTACTACGAGCAGTACTTC,CASSYSGRDYYEQYF
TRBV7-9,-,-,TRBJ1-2,TGTGCCAGCAGCCACCGGGAAGTTGGCTACACCTTC,CASSHREVGYTF
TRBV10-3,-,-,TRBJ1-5,TGTGCCATCAGGGGGACAACGGGATTGGGGACCCAGCATTTT,CAIRGTTGLGTQHF
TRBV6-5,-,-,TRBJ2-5,TGTGCCAGCAGTTACCCGGGCCTCGAGACCCAGTACTTC,CASSYPGLETQYF
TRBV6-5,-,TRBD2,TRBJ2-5,TGTGCCAGCAGTTTAACCGGGACTAGCGGGGGGACGATCCAAGAGACCCAGTACTTC,CASSLTGTSGGTIQETQYF
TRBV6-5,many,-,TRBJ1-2,TGTGCCAGCAGTTACCGCAGGACCAACTATGGCTACACCTTC,CASSYRRTNYGYTF
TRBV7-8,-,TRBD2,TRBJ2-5,TGTGCCAGCAGCCGAAAAGACGGGGGGGAGACCCAGTACTTC,CASSRKDGGETQYF
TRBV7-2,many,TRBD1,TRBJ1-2,TGTGCCAGCAGCCCCCGGACAGGGGAGGGGGGCTACACCTTC,CASSPRTGEGGYTF
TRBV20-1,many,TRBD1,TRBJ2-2,TGCAGTGCTAGATCCTTGACAGGGGCGGACACCGGGGAGCTGTTTTTT,CSARSLTGADTGELFF
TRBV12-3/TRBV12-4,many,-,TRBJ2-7,TGTGCCAGCAGTTGGGGCGGGGTTCGCGAGCAGTACTTC,CASSWGGVREQYF
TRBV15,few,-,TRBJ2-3,TGTGCCACCAGCAGAGCCCCCGGACTGGAGGATGGGACAGATACGCAGTATTTT,CATSRAPGLEDGTDTQYF
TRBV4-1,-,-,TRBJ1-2,TGCGCCAGCAGCCAATCGGGTTCCGGCTATGGCTACACCTTC,CASSQSGSGYGYTF